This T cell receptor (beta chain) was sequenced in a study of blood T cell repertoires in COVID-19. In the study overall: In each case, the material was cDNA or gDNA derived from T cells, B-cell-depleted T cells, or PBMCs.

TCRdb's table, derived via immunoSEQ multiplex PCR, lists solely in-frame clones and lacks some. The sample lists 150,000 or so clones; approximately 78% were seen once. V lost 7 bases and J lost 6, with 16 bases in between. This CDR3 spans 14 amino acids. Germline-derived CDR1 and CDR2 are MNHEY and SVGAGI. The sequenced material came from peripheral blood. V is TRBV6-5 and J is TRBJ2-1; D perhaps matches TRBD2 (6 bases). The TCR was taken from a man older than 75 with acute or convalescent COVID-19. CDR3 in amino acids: CASTMGGGFNEQFF. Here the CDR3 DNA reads TGTGCCAGCACCATGGGTGGAGGGTTCAATGAGCAGTTCTTC.